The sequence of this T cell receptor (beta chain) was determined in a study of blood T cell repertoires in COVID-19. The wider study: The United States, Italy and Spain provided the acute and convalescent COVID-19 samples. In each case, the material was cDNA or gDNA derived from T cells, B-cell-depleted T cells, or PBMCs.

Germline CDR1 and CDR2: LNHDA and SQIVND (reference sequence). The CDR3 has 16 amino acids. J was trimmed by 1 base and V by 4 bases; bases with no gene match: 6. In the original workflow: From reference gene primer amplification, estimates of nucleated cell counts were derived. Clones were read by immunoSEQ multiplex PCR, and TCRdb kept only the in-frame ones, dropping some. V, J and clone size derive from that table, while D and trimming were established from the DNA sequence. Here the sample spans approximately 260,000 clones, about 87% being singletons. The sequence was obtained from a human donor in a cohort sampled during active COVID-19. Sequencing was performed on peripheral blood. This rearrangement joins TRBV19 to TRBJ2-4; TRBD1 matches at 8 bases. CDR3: CASSSPGGQAKNIQYF. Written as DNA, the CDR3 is TGTGCCAGTAGTAGTCCAGGGGGCCAGGCCAAAAACATTCAGTACTTC.